This record concerns one T cell receptor (beta chain) sequence. Antigen unknown. This CDR3 is built from 15 residues. Trimming pared 8 bases from V and 5 bases from J, leaving 18 bases between. Per the germline V gene, CDR1 is SGHTA and CDR2 is FQGNSA. Repertoires were generated with immunoSEQ multiplex PCR, while TCRdb's copy carries only in-frame clones and drops some. This table holds approximately 150,000 clones, about 94% found once. The record originates from a study of T cell responses to AZD1222 COVID-19 vaccine. Broader study findings: The study sampled repertoires only after the peak T cell response. A mostly white British donor set with more females was recruited, and clonal diversity was possibly underestimated. CD4 TCRs linked to vaccination spanned spike, dominating at 160-218 and 743-854.

The sequenced sample was peripheral blood, obtained on day 0 of AZD1222 vaccination. This chain connects TRBV7-2 to TRBJ1-4; TRBD1 might be the D (6 bases). The sequence was collected from an adult in good health. The CDR3 region has the DNA TGTGCCAGCGGACCCAGGGGAGAGAGAAATGAAAAACTGTTTTTT. This gives the protein CASGPRGERNEKLFF.